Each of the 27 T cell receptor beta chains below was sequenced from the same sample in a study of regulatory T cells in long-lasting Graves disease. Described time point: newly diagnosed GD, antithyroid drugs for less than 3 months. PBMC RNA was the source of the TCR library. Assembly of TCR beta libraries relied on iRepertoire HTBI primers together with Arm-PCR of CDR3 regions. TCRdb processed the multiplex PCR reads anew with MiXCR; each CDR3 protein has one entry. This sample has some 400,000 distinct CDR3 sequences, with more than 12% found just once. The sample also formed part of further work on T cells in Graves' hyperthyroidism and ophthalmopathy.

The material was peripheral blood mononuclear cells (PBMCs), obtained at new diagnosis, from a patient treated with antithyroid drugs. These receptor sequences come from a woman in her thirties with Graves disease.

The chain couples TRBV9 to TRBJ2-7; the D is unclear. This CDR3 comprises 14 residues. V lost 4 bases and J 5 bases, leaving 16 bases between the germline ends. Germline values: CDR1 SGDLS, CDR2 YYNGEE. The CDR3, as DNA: TGTGCCAGCAGCCCACAGTCCTCCAACAACGAGCAGTACTTC. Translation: CASSPQSSNNEQYF.

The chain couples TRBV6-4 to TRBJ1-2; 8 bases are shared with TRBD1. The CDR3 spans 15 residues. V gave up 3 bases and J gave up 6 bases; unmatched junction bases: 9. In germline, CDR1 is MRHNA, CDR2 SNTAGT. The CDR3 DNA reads TGTGCCAGCAGTGAAGATAGGACAGGGAACCATGGCTACACCTTC. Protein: CASSEDRTGNHGYTF.

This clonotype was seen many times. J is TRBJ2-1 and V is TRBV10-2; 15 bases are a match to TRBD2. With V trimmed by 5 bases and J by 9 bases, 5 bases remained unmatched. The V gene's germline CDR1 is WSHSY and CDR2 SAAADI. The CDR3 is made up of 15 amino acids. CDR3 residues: CASSIGLAGGVEQFF. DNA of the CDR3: TGCGCCAGCAGTATAGGACTAGCGGGAGGGGTTGAGCAGTTCTTC.

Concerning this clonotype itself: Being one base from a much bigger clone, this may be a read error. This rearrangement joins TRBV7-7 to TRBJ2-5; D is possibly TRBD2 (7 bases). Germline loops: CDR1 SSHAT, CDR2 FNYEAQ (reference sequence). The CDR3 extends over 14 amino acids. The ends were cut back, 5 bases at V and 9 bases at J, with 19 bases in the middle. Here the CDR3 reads CASSPTSAEGAQYF. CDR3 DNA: TGTGCCAGCAGCCCAACTAGCGCGGAGGGGGCCCAGTACTTC.

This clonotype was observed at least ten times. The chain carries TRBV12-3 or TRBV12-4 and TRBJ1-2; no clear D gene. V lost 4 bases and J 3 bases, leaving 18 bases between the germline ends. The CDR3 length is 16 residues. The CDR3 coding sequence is TGTGCCAGCAGTTCCGGTTGGATTAGTGGGCACTATGGCTACACCTTC. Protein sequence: CASSSGWISGHYGYTF.

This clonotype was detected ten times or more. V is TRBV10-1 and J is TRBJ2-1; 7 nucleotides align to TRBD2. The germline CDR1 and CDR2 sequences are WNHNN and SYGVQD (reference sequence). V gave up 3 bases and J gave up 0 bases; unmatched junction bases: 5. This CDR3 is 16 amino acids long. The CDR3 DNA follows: TGCGCCAGCAGTGATCTAGCGGAAAGCTCCTACAATGAGCAGTTCTTC. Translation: CASSDLAESSYNEQFF.

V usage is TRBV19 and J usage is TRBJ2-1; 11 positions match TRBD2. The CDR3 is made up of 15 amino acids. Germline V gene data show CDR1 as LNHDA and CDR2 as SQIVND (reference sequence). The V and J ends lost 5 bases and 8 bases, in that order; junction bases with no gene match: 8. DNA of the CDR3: TGTGCCAGTAGTCCGACTAGCGGGGACAAGGATGAGCAGTTCTTC. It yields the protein CASSPTSGDKDEQFF. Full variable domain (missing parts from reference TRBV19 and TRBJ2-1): DGGITQSPKYLFRKEGQNVTLSCEQNLNHDAMYWYRQDPGQGLRLIYYSQIVNDFQKGDIAEGYSVSREKKESFPLTVTSAQKNPTAFYLCASSPTSGDKDEQFFGPGTRLTVL.

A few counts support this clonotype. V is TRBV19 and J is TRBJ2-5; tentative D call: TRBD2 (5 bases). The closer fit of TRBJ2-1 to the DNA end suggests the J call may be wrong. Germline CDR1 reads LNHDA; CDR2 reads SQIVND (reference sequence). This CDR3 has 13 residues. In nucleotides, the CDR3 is TGTGCCAGTAGCGACGTTCGGGGATATGAGCAGTTCTTC. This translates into CASSDVRGYEQFF.

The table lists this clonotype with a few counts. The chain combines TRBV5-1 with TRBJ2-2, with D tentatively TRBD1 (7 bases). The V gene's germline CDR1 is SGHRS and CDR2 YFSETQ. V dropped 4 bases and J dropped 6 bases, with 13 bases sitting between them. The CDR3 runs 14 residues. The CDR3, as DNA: TGCGCCAGCAGCCCAACAGGGGAGGCCGGGGAGCTGTTTTTT. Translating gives CASSPTGEAGELFF.

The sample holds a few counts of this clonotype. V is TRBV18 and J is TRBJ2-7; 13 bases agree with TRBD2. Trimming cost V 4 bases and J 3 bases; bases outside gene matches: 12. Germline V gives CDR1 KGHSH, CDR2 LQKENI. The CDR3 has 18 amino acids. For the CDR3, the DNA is TGTGCCAGCTCACGAACAGGGACTAGCGGGGCGATTATCTACGAGCAGTACTTC. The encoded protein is CASSRTGTSGAIIYEQYF.

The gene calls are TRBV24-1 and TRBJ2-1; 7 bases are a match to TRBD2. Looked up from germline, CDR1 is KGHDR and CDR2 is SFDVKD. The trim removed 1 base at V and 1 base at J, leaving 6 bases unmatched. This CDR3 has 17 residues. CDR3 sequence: CATSDFTGRTSYNEQFF. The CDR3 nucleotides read TGTGCCACCAGTGATTTTACCGGGAGGACATCCTACAATGAGCAGTTCTTC.

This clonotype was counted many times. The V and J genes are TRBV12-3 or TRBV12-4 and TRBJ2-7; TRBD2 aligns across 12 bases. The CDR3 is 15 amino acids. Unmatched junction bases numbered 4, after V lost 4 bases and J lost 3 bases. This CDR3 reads CASSSSGRALYEQYF. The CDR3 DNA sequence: TGTGCCAGCAGTTCTAGCGGGAGGGCCCTCTACGAGCAGTACTTC.

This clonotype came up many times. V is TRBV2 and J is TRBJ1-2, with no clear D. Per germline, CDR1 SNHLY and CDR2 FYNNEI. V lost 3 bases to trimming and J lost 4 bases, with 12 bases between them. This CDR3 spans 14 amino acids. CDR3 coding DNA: TGTGCCAGCAGTGACGAAGGGCTGGCCTATGGCTACACCTTC. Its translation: CASSDEGLAYGYTF.

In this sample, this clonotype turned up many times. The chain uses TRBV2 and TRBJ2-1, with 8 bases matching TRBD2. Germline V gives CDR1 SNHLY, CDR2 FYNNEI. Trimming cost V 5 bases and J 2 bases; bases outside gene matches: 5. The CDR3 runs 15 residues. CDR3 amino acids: CASSLSGEAYNEQFF. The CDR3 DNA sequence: TGTGCCAGCAGTCTTAGCGGGGAAGCCTACAATGAGCAGTTCTTC.

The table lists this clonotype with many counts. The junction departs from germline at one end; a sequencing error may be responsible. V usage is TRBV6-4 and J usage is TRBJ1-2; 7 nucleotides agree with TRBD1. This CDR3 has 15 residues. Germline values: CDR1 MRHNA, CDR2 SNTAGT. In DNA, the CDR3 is TGTGCCAGCAGTTACTCGCAGGGGGGTCGATATGGCTACACCTTC. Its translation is CASSYSQGGRYGYTF.

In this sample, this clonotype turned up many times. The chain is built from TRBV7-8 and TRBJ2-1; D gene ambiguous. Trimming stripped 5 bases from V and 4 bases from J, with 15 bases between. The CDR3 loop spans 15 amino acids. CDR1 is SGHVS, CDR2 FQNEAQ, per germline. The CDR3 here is CASSPGRIPYNEQFF. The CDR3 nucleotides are TGTGCCAGCAGCCCAGGCAGGATACCATACAATGAGCAGTTCTTC.

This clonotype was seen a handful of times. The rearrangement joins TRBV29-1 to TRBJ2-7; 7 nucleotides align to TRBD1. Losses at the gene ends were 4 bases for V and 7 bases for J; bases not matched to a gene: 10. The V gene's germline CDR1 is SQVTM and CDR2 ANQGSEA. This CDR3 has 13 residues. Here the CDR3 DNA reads TGCAGCGTTGTCAGCACAGGGGCGCGGGAGCAGTACTTC. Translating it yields CSVVSTGAREQYF.

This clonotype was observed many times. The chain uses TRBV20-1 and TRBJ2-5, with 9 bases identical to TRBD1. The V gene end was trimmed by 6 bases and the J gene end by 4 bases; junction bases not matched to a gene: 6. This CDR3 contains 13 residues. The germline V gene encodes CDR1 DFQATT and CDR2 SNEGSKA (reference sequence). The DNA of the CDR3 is TGCAGTGCACAGGACAGGGGCGGAGAGACCCAGTACTTC. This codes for CSAQDRGGETQYF.

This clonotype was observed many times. This CDR3 reads CATSRARLAGSNEQFF. The CDR3 DNA is TGTGCCACCAGCAGAGCCAGACTAGCGGGTAGCAATGAGCAGTTCTTC. The chain has TRBV15 and TRBJ2-1; 10 nucleotides match TRBD2. CDR1 and CDR2 from the germline V gene are LNHNV and YYDKDF (reference sequence). This CDR3 is 16 amino acids long. The junction had 6 bases not matched to a gene; V was cut back by 1 base and J by 6 bases.

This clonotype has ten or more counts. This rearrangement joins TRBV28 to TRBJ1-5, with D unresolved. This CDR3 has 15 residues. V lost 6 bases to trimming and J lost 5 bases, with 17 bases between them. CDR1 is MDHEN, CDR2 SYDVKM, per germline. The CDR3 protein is CASSLRYRIHQPQHF. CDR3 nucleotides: TGTGCCAGCAGCCTAAGGTACAGAATCCATCAGCCCCAGCATTTT.

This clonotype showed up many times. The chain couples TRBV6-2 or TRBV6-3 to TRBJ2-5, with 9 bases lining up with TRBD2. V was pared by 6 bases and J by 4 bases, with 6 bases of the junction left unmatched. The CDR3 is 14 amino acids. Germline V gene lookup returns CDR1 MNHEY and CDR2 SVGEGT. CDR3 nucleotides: TGTGCCAGCAGAACCTTGACTAGCGGAGAGACCCAGTACTTC. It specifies CASRTLTSGETQYF.

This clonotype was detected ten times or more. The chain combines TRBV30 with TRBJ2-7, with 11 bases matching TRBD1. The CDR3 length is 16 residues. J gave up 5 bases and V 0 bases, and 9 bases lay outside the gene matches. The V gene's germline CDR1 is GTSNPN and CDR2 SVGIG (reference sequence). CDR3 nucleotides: TGTGCCTGGAGTGTAGGGACAGGGGGTAGAAGTGACGAGCAGTACTTC. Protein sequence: CAWSVGTGGRSDEQYF.

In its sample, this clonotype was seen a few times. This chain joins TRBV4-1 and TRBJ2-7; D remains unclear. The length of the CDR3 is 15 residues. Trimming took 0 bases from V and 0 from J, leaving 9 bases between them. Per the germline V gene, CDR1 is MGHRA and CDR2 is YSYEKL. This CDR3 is CASSQDKSPSYEQYF. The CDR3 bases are TGCGCCAGCAGCCAAGATAAGAGTCCCTCCTACGAGCAGTACTTC.

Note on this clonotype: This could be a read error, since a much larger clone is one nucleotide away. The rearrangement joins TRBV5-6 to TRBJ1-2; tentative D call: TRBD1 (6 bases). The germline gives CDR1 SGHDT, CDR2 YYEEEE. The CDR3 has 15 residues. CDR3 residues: CASGLGDTDLYGYTF. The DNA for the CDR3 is TGTGCCAGCGGCTTAGGGGACACCGACCTTTATGGCTACACCTTC.

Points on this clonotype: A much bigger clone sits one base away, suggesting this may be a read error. The CDR3 loop reads CATSLRDRAEQYF. The CDR3 DNA follows: TGTGCCACCAGCCTCCGGGACAGGGCTGAGCAGTACTTC. V gene TRBV15 combines with J gene TRBJ2-7; TRBD1 aligns across 9 bases. J lost 7 bases, V lost 5 bases, and 6 bases had no gene match. From germline, CDR1 is LNHNV and CDR2 YYDKDF (reference sequence). There are 13 residues in the CDR3.

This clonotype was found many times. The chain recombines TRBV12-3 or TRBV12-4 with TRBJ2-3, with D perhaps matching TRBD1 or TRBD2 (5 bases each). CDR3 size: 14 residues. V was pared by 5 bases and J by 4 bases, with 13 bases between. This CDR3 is CASSTGTEADTQYF. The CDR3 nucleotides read TGTGCCAGCAGTACCGGGACCGAGGCAGATACGCAGTATTTT.

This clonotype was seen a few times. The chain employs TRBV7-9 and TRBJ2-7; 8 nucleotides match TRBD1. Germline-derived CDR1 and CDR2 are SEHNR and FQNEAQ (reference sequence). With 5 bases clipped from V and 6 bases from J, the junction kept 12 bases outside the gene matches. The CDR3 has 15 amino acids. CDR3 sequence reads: CASSLNVQGAGEQYF. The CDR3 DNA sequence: TGTGCCAGCAGCCTCAACGTGCAGGGGGCTGGCGAGCAGTACTTC.